A selection of T cell receptor beta chains follows, all from one sample in a study of T-cell memory formation after mild COVID-19. A single record per CDR3 protein comes from TCRdb applying MiXCR to the 5' RACE reads. The table includes a few hundred thousand distinct CDR3 sequences, around 15% detected once. The source material was PBMCs or a T cell subset sorted from them (not recorded which). The receptors were sampled from a man aged 18 to 29 who had mild COVID-19 (a few samples of this study predate the infection). Cell type and time point are not known. CDR3s include the opening cysteine and the closing phenylalanine or tryptophan. The D gene is left open where the match is weak. Clone size is shown for a subset of rows, as once, few, many or a class of expanded clone.

>TRBV4-1|NA|TRBJ2-5|many
TGCGCCAGCAGCCAAGATTACGACCAGTCGGAGACCCAGTACTTC
CASSQDYDQSETQYF
>TRBV4-2|NA|TRBJ2-5|NA
TGTGCCAGCAGCCAAGCCGGAGAAGAGACCCAGTACTTC
CASSQAGEETQYF
>TRBV7-2|NA|TRBJ2-1|NA
TGTGCCAGCAGCCGCACGATCGGAGATGAGCAGTTCTTC
CASSRTIGDEQFF
>TRBV12-3/TRBV12-4|NA|TRBJ2-6|few
TGTGCCAGTCATCGAGGGGCTGGGGCCAACGTCCTGACTTTC
CASHRGAGANVLTF
>TRBV9|TRBD1|TRBJ2-3|few
TGTGCCAGCAGCGTAGCCGGGACAGGGGCGACGGATACGCAGTATTTT
CASSVAGTGATDTQYF
>TRBV20-1|NA|TRBJ1-5|once
TGCAGTGCTAGAATCAGGAATCAGCCCCAGCATTTT
CSARIRNQPQHF
>TRBV28|NA|TRBJ1-2|few
TGTGCCAGCGGCGGGACTAACTATGGCTACACCTTC
CASGGTNYGYTF
>TRBV6-1|NA|TRBJ1-1|NA
TGTGCCAGCACCACGACAGAGAACACTGAAGCTTTCTTT
CASTTTENTEAFF
>TRBV12-3/TRBV12-4|NA|TRBJ1-2|NA
TGTGCCAGCAGACGGCCCGGCGGGGATGGCTACACCTTC
CASRRPGGDGYTF
>TRBV6-5|NA|TRBJ2-3|few
TGTGCCAGCAGTGCTCAGGGGTCCCCCTCCATCACAGATACGCAGTATTTT
CASSAQGSPSITDTQYF
>TRBV5-5|NA|TRBJ2-5|NA
TGTGCCAGCAGCTTACGTCCTTGGACCCAGTACTTC
CASSLRPWTQYF
>TRBV5-1|NA|TRBJ1-2|NA
TGCGCCAGCAGCTTTCCCGGGACGGGGCATGGCTACACCTTC
CASSFPGTGHGYTF
>TRBV6-1|NA|TRBJ1-2|NA
TGTGCCAGCAGTCTGGACATGGATAACTATGGCTACACCTTC
CASSLDMDNYGYTF
>TRBV7-8|NA|TRBJ1-3|NA
TGTGCCAGCAGCTGGACTCTTACCGCGACCTCTGGAAACACCATATATTTT
CASSWTLTATSGNTIYF
>TRBV7-9|NA|TRBJ2-2|few
TGTGCCAGCACCCCGGTCGAGGGGGACCCGGAGCTGTTTTTT
CASTPVEGDPELFF
>TRBV9|NA|TRBJ1-3|few
TGTGCCAGCAGCGTAGGCCCCGGGGACACCATATATTTT
CASSVGPGDTIYF
>TRBV12-3/TRBV12-4|NA|TRBJ1-2|NA
TGTGCCACCCCCGGAGGACCGATCTTC
CATPGGPIF
>TRBV3-1|NA|TRBJ2-5|NA
TGTGCCAGCAGCCAAGAAGAGGCAGGTAAAGAGACCCAGTACTTC
CASSQEEAGKETQYF
>TRBV19|NA|TRBJ2-3|NA
TGTGCCAGTAGTATGGGAAGTTTTTCAGATACGCAGTATTTT
CASSMGSFSDTQYF
>TRBV20-1|NA|TRBJ1-2|NA
TGCAGTGCTAGAGAAAGGGGAATACCTAACTATGGCTACACCTTC
CSARERGIPNYGYTF
>TRBV2|NA|TRBJ1-5|NA
TGTGCCAGCTCCGACAGCGATAGCAATCAGCCCCAGCATTTT
CASSDSDSNQPQHF
>TRBV5-1|NA|TRBJ2-7|few
TGCGCCAGCACCGGTGGGGCGGAATCCTACGAGCAGTACTTC
CASTGGAESYEQYF
>TRBV29-1|NA|TRBJ1-3|NA
TGCAGCGGGACAGTTGGAAACACCATATATTTT
CSGTVGNTIYF
>TRBV7-3|TRBD1|TRBJ2-1|NA
TGTGCCACCCCAGGACAGGGCGATGAGCAGTTCTTC
CATPGQGDEQFF
>TRBV18|NA|TRBJ2-3|NA
TGTGCCAGCTCACCCTACGTACTCTCAGATACGCAGTATTTT
CASSPYVLSDTQYF
>TRBV7-9|TRBD1|TRBJ2-7|NA
TGTGCCAGCAGCTCGGGACAGTGGCACTACGAGCAGTACTTC
CASSSGQWHYEQYF
>TRBV6-1|NA|TRBJ1-1|few
TGTGCCAGCATGGGGGGGCTGGCTTTCTTT
CASMGGLAFF
>TRBV4-2|NA|TRBJ2-5|NA
TGTGCCAGCAGCCAAGAGTTTGGTGGGGGGGCCGGGGAGACCCAGTACTTC
CASSQEFGGGAGETQYF
>TRBV7-2|TRBD2|TRBJ2-1|NA
TGTGCCAGCAGAGATCTAGCGGGCGTCTACAATGAGCAGTTCTTC
CASRDLAGVYNEQFF
>TRBV4-1|TRBD2|TRBJ2-5|many
TGCGCCAGCAGCCGCGGGGGAGGGGAGACCCAGTACTTC
CASSRGGGETQYF
>TRBV5-1|TRBD2|TRBJ2-3|NA
TGCGCCAGCAGCCGGCGGACTAGCGGGGGGGATACAGATACGCAGTATTTT
CASSRRTSGGDTDTQYF
>TRBV7-2|TRBD1|TRBJ1-2|few
TGTGCCAGCAGCTTTCCGGGACAGGGGGCGCGGTTGTGGGGCTACACCTTC
CASSFPGQGARLWGYTF
>TRBV29-1|NA|TRBJ2-2|few
TGCAGCGTCGTGACAGGGAACACCGGGGAGCTGTTTTTT
CSVVTGNTGELFF